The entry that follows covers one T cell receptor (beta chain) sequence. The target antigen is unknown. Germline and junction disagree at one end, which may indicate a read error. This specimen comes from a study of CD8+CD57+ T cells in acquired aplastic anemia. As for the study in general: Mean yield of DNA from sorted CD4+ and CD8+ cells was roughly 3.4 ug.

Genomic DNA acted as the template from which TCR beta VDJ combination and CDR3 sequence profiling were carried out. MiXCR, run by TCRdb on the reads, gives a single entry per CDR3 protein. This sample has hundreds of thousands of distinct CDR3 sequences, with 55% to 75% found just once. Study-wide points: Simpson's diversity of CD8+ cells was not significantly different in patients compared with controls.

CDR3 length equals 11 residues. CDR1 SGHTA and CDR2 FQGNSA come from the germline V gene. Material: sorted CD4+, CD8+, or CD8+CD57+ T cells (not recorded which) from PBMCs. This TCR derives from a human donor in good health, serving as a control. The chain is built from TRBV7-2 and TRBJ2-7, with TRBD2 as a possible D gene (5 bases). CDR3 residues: CASGVPSGQYF. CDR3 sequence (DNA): TGCGCCAGCGGTGTCCCATCCGGGCAGTACTTC.